The entry below gives a single T cell receptor (beta chain) sequence along with its context. In the authors' workflow: Amplification with reference gene primers provided the estimates of nucleated cell counts. Sequencing used immunoSEQ multiplex PCR; TCRdb keeps in-frame clones, though not all of them. Clonal size and the V and J genes are those of that table, whereas D and trimming came from the DNA. The sample contains roughly 220,000 clones, 80% to 90% of which appear only once. Enrolled through a virtual design, the participants were between 18 and 89 years of age and came from about two dozen US areas. Clinical histories supplied by participants themselves formed the basis of cohort assignment. This sample is drawn from a study of blood T cell repertoires in COVID-19. Study in general: There were acute and convalescent COVID-19 samples, and they came from the United States, Italy and Spain.

The sequence derives from a woman between 18 and 29 years old in a cohort exposed to, infected with or recovered from COVID-19 (not recorded which). The source material was PBMCs or T cells enriched from blood (not recorded which).

The CDR3 coding sequence is TGCAGCGGGGGGCCCAGACCACCCGGGAATGAGCAGTTCTTC. Protein sequence: CSGGPRPPGNEQFF. The chain employs TRBV29-1 and TRBJ2-1; tentatively, D is TRBD1 (6 bases). Per the germline V gene, CDR1 is SQVTM and CDR2 is ANQGSEA. The germline V and J ends were trimmed by 7 bases and 7 bases, with 20 bases remaining between them. The CDR3 loop spans 14 amino acids.